These 13 T cell receptor beta chains were all obtained from the same sample, sequenced in a study of control samples from healthy donors and cancer patients. Only in-frame clones appear in the TCRdb table, and some are missing; sequencing was by immunoSEQ multiplex PCR. Of about 34,000 clones in the sample, roughly 92% were seen once. Sequenced input: PBMCs. The receptors derive from a man aged 40-49 years with colorectal cancer.

This clone turned up a few times. This sequence joins TRBV6-5 and TRBJ1-5; 7 nucleotides align to TRBD1. The CDR3 loop spans 16 amino acids. The germline V gene encodes CDR1 MNHEY and CDR2 SVGAGI. J was trimmed by 2 bases and V by 2 bases; bases with no gene match: 6. In nucleotides, the CDR3 is TGTGCCAGCAGTTACCCCCCCGACAGGGGCAATCAGCCCCAGCATTTT. Translation: CASSYPPDRGNQPQHF.

The gene calls are TRBV19 and TRBJ1-5, with TRBD1 as a possible D gene (5 bases). The germline V and J ends were trimmed by 11 bases and 0 bases, with 20 bases remaining between them. The germline V gene has CDR1 LNHDA and CDR2 SQIVND (reference sequence). This CDR3 has 16 amino acids. The CDR3: CASSSESRVSNQPQHF. CDR3 bases: TGTGCCTCATCATCCGAGAGCAGGGTTAGCAATCAGCCCCAGCATTTT.

V is TRBV7-7 and J is TRBJ2-2; D is unresolved. The length of the CDR3 is 16 residues. Germline values: CDR1 SSHAT, CDR2 FNYEAQ (reference sequence). With 5 bases removed from V and 0 bases from J, the gap between germline ends came to 13 bases. CDR3 region: CASSPRSLANTGELFF. CDR3 nucleotide sequence: TGTGCCAGCAGCCCGCGCTCTCTCGCGAACACCGGGGAGCTGTTTTTT.

The chain carries TRBV5-5 and TRBJ2-2; 11 bases are shared with TRBD2. This CDR3 comprises 16 residues. The V gene end was trimmed by 3 bases and the J gene end by 1 base; junction bases not matched to a gene: 2. Germline CDR1 and CDR2: SGHKS and YYEKEE (reference sequence). In DNA, the CDR3 is TGTGCCAGCAGCTCGACTAGCGGGGTGAACACCGGGGAGCTGTTTTTT. Translated, it gives CASSSTSGVNTGELFF.

This clone has only a few counts. The J gene is TRBJ1-1, the V gene TRBV27; 7 bases align to TRBD1. In germline, CDR1 is MNHEY, CDR2 SMNVEV (reference sequence). Trimming took 2 bases from V and 7 from J; bases not matched to a gene: 7. The CDR3 has 14 residues. The CDR3 reads CASSLKQGGIEAFF. CDR3 sequence (DNA): TGTGCCAGCAGTTTAAAGCAGGGGGGTATTGAAGCTTTCTTT.

This chain connects TRBV9 to TRBJ2-1; unclear D gene. Trimming took 2 bases from V and 7 from J, leaving 4 bases between them. This CDR3 has 11 amino acids. Germline V gives CDR1 SGDLS, CDR2 YYNGEE. CDR3 nucleotides: TGTGCCAGCAGCGTCACTAATGAGCAGTTCTTC. This encodes CASSVTNEQFF.

The CDR3 region has the DNA TGTGCCAGCGGTTATTTGGTGAGTGGAACAGATACGCAGTATTTT. This gives the protein CASGYLVSGTDTQYF. The chain has TRBV5-6 and TRBJ2-3; D is unresolved. Trimming took 7 bases from V and 3 from J, leaving 18 bases between them. This CDR3 is built from 15 residues. Germline V gene data show CDR1 as SGHDT and CDR2 as YYEEEE.

This chain links TRBV11-2 with TRBJ2-7; D is perhaps TRBD2 (7 bases). Trimming took off 1 base at V and 3 bases at J, with 16 bases between the two ends. From germline, CDR1 is SGHAT and CDR2 FQNNGV. The CDR3 has 16 residues. CDR3 in amino acids: CASSLGPGGQIYEQYF. Written as DNA, the CDR3 is TGTGCCAGCAGCTTAGGTCCCGGGGGGCAGATCTACGAGCAGTACTTC.

The chain has TRBV12-3 or TRBV12-4 and TRBJ1-2; possibly TRBD1 for D (6 bases). CDR3 length: 12 amino acids. V dropped 6 bases and J dropped 6 bases, with 11 bases sitting between them. CDR3 loop: CASSSQGHGYTF. The CDR3 coding sequence is TGTGCCAGCAGCTCACAGGGTCATGGCTACACCTTC.

The rearrangement uses TRBV18 and TRBJ2-6; TRBD1 agrees at 8 bases. V gave up 3 bases and J gave up 2 bases; unmatched junction bases: 0. CDR1 is KGHSH, CDR2 LQKENI, per germline. The CDR3 extends over 15 amino acids. The CDR3 is CASSPRGPGANVLTF. The CDR3 nucleotides are TGTGCCAGCTCACCCAGGGGGCCTGGGGCCAACGTCCTGACTTTC.

The V and J genes are TRBV5-4 and TRBJ1-1; D remains unclear. Germline-derived CDR1 and CDR2 are SGHNT and YYREEE (reference sequence). With 4 bases removed from V and 3 bases from J, the gap between germline ends came to 7 bases. This CDR3 contains 12 residues. The CDR3 DNA is TGTGCCAGCAGCAGGAGGGACACTGAAGCTTTCTTT. It specifies CASSRRDTEAFF.

This clone appeared once. The J gene is TRBJ2-2, the V gene TRBV14; perhaps TRBD1 as D (6 bases). V lost 4 bases, J lost 2 bases, and 11 bases lay in between. The CDR3 is 15 residues long. Germline V CDR1 and CDR2: SGHDN, FVKESK. The CDR3 sequence is CASSLGQLNTGELFF. CDR3 bases: TGTGCCAGCAGCCTCGGACAGCTAAACACCGGGGAGCTGTTTTTT.

The chain is built from TRBV5-4 and TRBJ2-5; 11 positions match TRBD2. The V gene end was trimmed by 4 bases and the J gene end by 5 bases; junction bases not matched to a gene: 10. Germline lookup yields CDR1 SGHNT and CDR2 YYREEE (reference sequence). The CDR3 is made up of 16 amino acids. CDR3 amino acids: CASSRAGTSGAETQYF. CDR3 sequence (DNA): TGTGCCAGCAGCAGGGCGGGGACTAGCGGTGCGGAGACCCAGTACTTC.